Below are 20 T cell receptor beta chains sequenced from a single sample in a study of T cells in women clearing cervical HPV infection. Sequencing used immunoSEQ multiplex PCR; TCRdb keeps in-frame clones, though not all of them. The record lists approximately 35,000 clones, of which the ten most abundant hold roughly 7.2%. Input material: blood buffy coat. These receptors were obtained from a woman aged 18 to 75 with a cervical HPV16 infection that either progressed to CIN3+ or cleared (not recorded which).

With respect to this clone: The sequence runs out 3 residues before the end of the CDR3; the remainder is reconstructed from the germline J gene. The chain has TRBV5-4 and TRBJ2-7; 11 bases are a match to TRBD2. Germline values: CDR1 SGHNT, CDR2 YYREEE (reference sequence). There are 15 residues in the CDR3. The junction had 5 bases not matched to a gene; V was cut back by 0 bases and J by 6 bases. The CDR3 loop reads CASSLVGTSGSEQYF. The sequenced CDR3 bases are TGTGCCAGCAGCTTGGTAGGGACTAGCGGCAGCGAG.

Worth noting for this clone: The read stops 3 residues short of the end of the CDR3; the missing end is completed from the germline J gene. The rearrangement uses TRBV7-9 and TRBJ2-5; tentative D call: TRBD1 (5 bases). V was trimmed by 8 bases and J by 2 bases, leaving 9 bases between them. Germline CDR1 SEHNR, CDR2 FQNEAQ (reference sequence). CDR3 length: 12 amino acids. CDR3 residues: CASLGVQETQYF. Partial CDR3 DNA: TGTGCCAGCCTAGGGGTGCAAGAGACC.

As to this clone: The read gets to within 3 residues of the CDR3 end, and the germline J gene fills in the rest. The V and J genes are TRBV19 and TRBJ2-3, with 7 nucleotides matching TRBD1. The CDR3 is 14 amino acids. Germline V gives CDR1 LNHDA, CDR2 SQIVND (reference sequence). The junction had 8 bases not matched to a gene; V was cut back by 10 bases and J by 1 base. CDR3 DNA (partial): TGTGCCACTAAGGACAGGAAAGGCACAGATACG. As protein: CATKDRKGTDT. The full CDR3 reads CATKDRKGTDTQYF.

For this clone: The read stops 3 residues short of the end of the CDR3; the missing end is completed from the germline J gene. The chain couples TRBV19 to TRBJ2-7; tentatively, D is TRBD1 (6 bases). Germline V gene lookup returns CDR1 LNHDA and CDR2 SQIVND (reference sequence). V was trimmed by 4 bases and J by 3 bases, leaving 19 bases between them. The CDR3 consists of 16 residues. The CDR3 loop is CASSRASGTRFYEQYF. The sequenced part of the CDR3 DNA is TGTGCCAGTAGTAGGGCTTCCGGGACAAGGTTCTACGAG.

A remark on this clone: Relative to the germline gene, one junction end is altered; a read error may explain this. The CDR3 goes on 3 residues after the read ends, and that part is filled in from the germline J gene. Other DNA variants within this sample encode the same CDR3. This chain uses TRBV6-2 or TRBV6-3 with TRBJ1-3; the D is unclear. Germline assignment: CDR1 MNHEY and CDR2 SVGEGT. The CDR3 extends over 15 amino acids. CDR3 sequence reads: CASSRTPGSGNTIYF. CDR3 DNA, as far as it was read: TGTGCCAGCAGTCGGACTCCCGGGAGTGGAAACACG.

About this clone: The sequence runs out 3 residues before the end of the CDR3; the remainder is reconstructed from the germline J gene. This chain connects TRBV19 to TRBJ1-5; TRBD1 is a possible D gene (6 bases). This CDR3 has 14 amino acids. Deletions cut 5 bases from V and 6 bases from J, with 14 bases between. Germline V gene lookup returns CDR1 LNHDA and CDR2 SQIVND (reference sequence). Partial CDR3 DNA: TGTGCCAGTAGTGGTGGACAAGGGGGTCAGCCC. It yields the protein CASSGGQGGQP. The CDR3, in full, reads CASSGGQGGQPQHF.

For this clone: The CDR3 end falls 3 residues outside the read, so it is completed with the germline J gene. The chain has TRBV3-1 (or the pseudogene TRBV3-2) and TRBJ1-5, with unresolved D. Germline CDR1 LGHDT, CDR2 YNNKEL (reference sequence). The CDR3 is 17 residues long. The V end was cut by 1 base, the J end by 0 bases, with 13 bases between. CDR3 DNA (partial): TGTGCCAGCAGCCAAGCTGGGCAGTCTAATAGCAATCAGCCC. This encodes CASSQAGQSNSNQP. The entire CDR3 protein is CASSQAGQSNSNQPQHF.

A note on this clone: The sequenced fragment ends 3 residues before the CDR3 boundary, so the rest is inferred from the germline J gene. The rearrangement uses TRBV6-1 and TRBJ2-6; D is perhaps TRBD1 (5 bases). Germline CDR1 MNHNS, CDR2 SASEGT. CDR3 length: 16 amino acids. With 4 bases removed from V and 0 bases from J, the gap between germline ends came to 10 bases. This CDR3 reads CASSGQYRSGANVLTF. CDR3 bases read: TGTGCCAGCAGTGGACAGTACCGCTCTGGGGCCAACGTC.

Of note for this clone: The read is 3 residues too short to cover the CDR3 end, so that end is filled in from the germline J gene. The V gene is TRBV5-6, the J gene TRBJ2-3; 7 bases fit TRBD1. Germline CDR1 SGHDT, CDR2 YYEEEE. The V gene end was trimmed by 4 bases and the J gene end by 4 bases; junction bases not matched to a gene: 3. The CDR3 totals 13 residues. CDR3 loop: CASSAGTADTQYF. The CDR3 DNA, read in part, is TGTGCCAGCAGCGCCGGGACAGCAGATACG.

On this clone itself: The read finishes 3 residues shy of the CDR3 end, and the germline J gene is used to complete it. The chain joins TRBV20-1 to TRBJ1-2; a weak D match, TRBD1 (5 bases). This CDR3 contains 12 residues. From germline, CDR1 is DFQATT and CDR2 SNEGSKA (reference sequence). The chain's CDR3 is CSASQGIGGYTF. The CDR3 DNA, read in part, is TGCAGTGCTAGCCAGGGTATAGGGGGC.

Regarding this clone: The read terminates 3 residues ahead of where the CDR3 ends, so the germline J gene completes it. This sequence joins TRBV6-4 and TRBJ2-2; TRBD1 agrees at 8 bases. The J segment lost 6 bases and the V segment lost 6 bases, leaving 9 bases of the junction unmatched. Looked up from germline, CDR1 is MRHNA and CDR2 is SNTAGT. CDR3 size: 15 residues. CDR3: CASSPGGNYPGELFF. The part of the CDR3 DNA that was read is TGTGCCAGCAGCCCAGGGGGCAATTATCCCGGGGAG.

Of note for this clone: Coverage ceases 3 residues before the CDR3 finishes, and the germline J gene fills in the end. The rearrangement links TRBV7-2 to TRBJ1-6; no definite D call. Germline values: CDR1 SGHTA, CDR2 FQGNSA. CDR3 length: 12 residues. The CDR3 reads CASSLVAGALHF. CDR3 bases read: TGTGCCAGCAGCTTGGTAGCCGGAGCC.

As to this clone: The CDR3 end falls 3 residues outside the read, so it is completed with the germline J gene. The gene calls are TRBV7-7 and TRBJ2-5; the D gene is possibly TRBD2 (6 bases). Germline lookup yields CDR1 SSHAT and CDR2 FNYEAQ (reference sequence). The CDR3 is 14 amino acids. Trimming stripped 4 bases from V and 5 bases from J, with 14 bases between. The sequenced CDR3 bases are TGTGCCAGCAGCTCCAACGGGGGTGCGGAGACC. This sequence encodes CASSSNGGAET. The whole CDR3 reads CASSSNGGAETQYF.

Comments on this clone: The junction departs from germline at one end; a sequencing error may be responsible. The observed sequence ends 3 residues before the CDR3 terminus, with the missing tail filled in from the germline J gene. The genes are TRBV7-7 and TRBJ1-2; no reliable D call. The CDR3 is made up of 13 amino acids. CDR1 and CDR2 from the germline V gene are SSHAT and FNYEAQ (reference sequence). This CDR3 is CASSSSGRDTYTF. CDR3 DNA (partial): TGTGCTAGCAGCTCTAGCGGCCGGGATACC. Combining the CDR3 with reference TRBV7-7 and TRBJ1-2 gives the whole variable domain GAGVSQSPRYKVTKRGQDVTLRCDPISSHATLYWYQQALGQGPEFLTYFNYEAQPDKSGLPSDRFSAERPEGSISTLTIQRTEQRDSAMYRCASSSSGRDTYTFGSGTRLTVV.

Note on this clone: The observed sequence ends 3 residues before the CDR3 terminus, with the missing tail filled in from the germline J gene. V usage is TRBV18 and J usage is TRBJ1-5; TRBD1 aligns across 9 bases. Germline CDR1 and CDR2: KGHSH and LQKENI. After removal of 6 bases from V and 7 bases from J, the junction contained 7 bases not matched to a gene. The CDR3 has 14 residues. The CDR3 DNA, read in part, is TGTGCCAGCTCCCAACAGGGGGCCGACCAGCCC. Its translation: CASSQQGADQP. The full CDR3 reads CASSQQGADQPQHF. Full variable domain (remainder filled in from reference TRBV18 and TRBJ1-5): NAGVMQNPRHLVRRRGQEARLRCSPMKGHSHVYWYRQLPEEGLKFMVYLQKENIIDESGMPKERFSAEFPKEGPSILRIQQVVRGDSAAYFCASSQQGADQPQHFGDGTRLSIL.

As regards this clone: The read ends 3 residues before the CDR3 terminus; that terminus is restored from the germline J gene. The rearrangement joins TRBV7-2 to TRBJ1-3; the D is unclear. Germline values: CDR1 SGHTA, CDR2 FQGNSA. V was clipped by 5 bases and J by 0 bases, with 8 bases between them. The length of the CDR3 is 14 residues. The part of the CDR3 DNA that was read is TGTGCCAGCAGCCCGGGTAGCTCTGGAAACACC. This gives the protein CASSPGSSGNT. The CDR3 as a whole reads CASSPGSSGNTIYF.

Comments on this clone: The read terminates 3 residues before the CDR3 end, so the remaining end is supplied by the germline J gene. V usage is TRBV12-3 or TRBV12-4 and J usage is TRBJ1-6; perhaps TRBD1 as D (6 bases). Trimming left V 6 bases short and J 5 bases short, with 17 bases between. CDR3 length equals 16 residues. This chain's CDR3 is CASSPDRRYHNSPLHF. CDR3 bases read: TGTGCCAGCAGCCCCGACAGGAGATACCATAATTCACCC.

Comments on this clone: The CDR3 is cut off 3 residues early in the read; its end comes from the germline J gene. The chain carries TRBV10-1 and TRBJ2-7; unclear D gene. This CDR3 spans 13 amino acids. Germline CDR1 and CDR2: WNHNN and SYGVQD (reference sequence). V was trimmed by 2 bases and J by 1 base, leaving 6 bases between them. The CDR3 DNA, read in part, is TGCGCCAGCAGTGAGGGCGGATCCTACGAG. The encoded protein is CASSEGGSYE. The full CDR3 sequence reads CASSEGGSYEQYF.

Details on this clone: From the germline J gene comes the end of the CDR3, since the read stops 3 residues before it. The gene calls are TRBV5-6 and TRBJ1-5, with 11 bases matching TRBD1. CDR1 SGHDT and CDR2 YYEEEE come from the germline V gene. The V gene end was trimmed by 0 bases and the J gene end by 7 bases; junction bases not matched to a gene: 3. There are 15 residues in the CDR3. The sequenced part of the CDR3 DNA is TGTGCCAGCAGCTTGGGGACAGGGGGCCGGCAGCCC. As protein: CASSLGTGGRQP. The CDR3 in full is CASSLGTGGRQPQHF.

A word on this clone: Read sequence stops 3 residues before the CDR3 end, and the germline J gene provides the missing end. This chain uses TRBV20-1 with TRBJ2-3; 10 bases are a match to TRBD1. The CDR3 is made up of 16 amino acids. Germline CDR1 reads DFQATT; CDR2 reads SNEGSKA (reference sequence). The part of the CDR3 DNA that was read is TGCAGTGCTCTGAATGTGGGACAGGGGAGCGGAGAGACG. This translates into CSALNVGQGSGET. The full-length CDR3 reads as CSALNVGQGSGETQYF.